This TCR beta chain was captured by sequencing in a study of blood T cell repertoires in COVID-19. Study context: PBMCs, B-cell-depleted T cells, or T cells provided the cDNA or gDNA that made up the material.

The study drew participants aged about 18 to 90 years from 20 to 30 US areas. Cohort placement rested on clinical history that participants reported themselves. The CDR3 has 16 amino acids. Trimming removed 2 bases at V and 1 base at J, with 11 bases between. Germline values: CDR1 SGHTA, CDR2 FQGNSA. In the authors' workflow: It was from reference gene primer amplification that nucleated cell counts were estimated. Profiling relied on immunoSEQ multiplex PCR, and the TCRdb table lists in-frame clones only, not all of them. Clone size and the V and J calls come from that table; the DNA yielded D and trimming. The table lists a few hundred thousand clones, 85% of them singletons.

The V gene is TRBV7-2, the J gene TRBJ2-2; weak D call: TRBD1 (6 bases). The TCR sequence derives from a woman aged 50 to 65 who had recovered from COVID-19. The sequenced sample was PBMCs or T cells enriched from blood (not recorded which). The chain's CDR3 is CASSLRRTENTGELFF. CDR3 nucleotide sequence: TGTGCCAGCAGCTTACGCAGGACAGAGAACACCGGGGAGCTGTTTTTT.